This T cell receptor (beta chain) was retrieved from a study of identical twins' blood T cells. Study observations and caveats: Each donor's most abundant TCRbeta clonotypes shared more CDR3 sequences with her twin than unrelated donors.

J was trimmed by 0 bases and V by 4 bases; bases with no gene match: 4. This CDR3 is built from 15 residues. Germline V lookup: CDR1 SGHRS, CDR2 YFSETQ. TCRdb re-analysed the 5' RACE reads in MiXCR, keeping a single row per CDR3 protein. The sample lists around 380,000 distinct CDR3 sequences; over 25% were seen once. Points on this clonotype: Its specificity is unknown.

The rearrangement uses TRBV5-1 and TRBJ2-1; TRBD2 aligns across 7 bases. The receptor was derived from a woman aged 18-55 years in good health. Sequencing was performed on PBMCs. Here the CDR3 reads CASSHPSGSYNEQFF. The CDR3 DNA follows: TGCGCCAGCAGCCATCCTAGCGGCTCCTACAATGAGCAGTTCTTC. The full variable domain, with the rest looked up from reference TRBV5-1 and TRBJ2-1, is KAGVTQTPRYLIKTRGQQVTLSCSPISGHRSVSWYQQTPGQGLQFLFEYFSETQRNKGNFPGRFSGRQFSNSRSEMNVSTLELGDSALYLCASSHPSGSYNEQFFGPGTRLTVL.